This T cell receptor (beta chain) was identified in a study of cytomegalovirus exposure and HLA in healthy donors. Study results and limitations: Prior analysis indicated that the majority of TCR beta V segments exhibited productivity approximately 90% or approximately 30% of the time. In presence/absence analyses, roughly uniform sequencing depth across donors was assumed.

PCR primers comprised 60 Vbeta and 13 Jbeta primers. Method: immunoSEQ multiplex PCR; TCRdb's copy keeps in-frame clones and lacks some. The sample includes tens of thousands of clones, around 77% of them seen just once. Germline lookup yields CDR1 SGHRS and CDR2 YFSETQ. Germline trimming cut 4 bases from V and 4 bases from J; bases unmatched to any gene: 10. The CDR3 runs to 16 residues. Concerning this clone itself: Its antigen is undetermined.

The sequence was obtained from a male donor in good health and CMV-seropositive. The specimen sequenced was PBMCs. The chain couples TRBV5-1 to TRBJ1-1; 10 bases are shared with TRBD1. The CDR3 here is CASSPRTGGVSTEAFF. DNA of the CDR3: TGCGCCAGCAGCCCCCGGACAGGGGGAGTTAGCACTGAAGCTTTCTTT.